This TCR beta chain was captured in a study of blood T cell repertoires in COVID-19. Only in-frame clones appear in the TCRdb table, and some are missing; sequencing was by immunoSEQ multiplex PCR. Seen here are approximately 260,000 clones, over 75% observed once, and the top ten hold approximately 9%. Trimming at V came to 6 bases and at J to 0 bases, leaving 9 bases not matched to a gene. Germline CDR1 is KGHSH and CDR2 is LQKENI. The CDR3 extends over 18 amino acids. The sequenced material came from peripheral blood. The source of this sequence is a human donor in a cohort sampled during active COVID-19. The chain recombines TRBV18 with TRBJ2-7; 15 bases are a match to TRBD2. This CDR3 is CASSSLGLAGGLSYEQYF. CDR3 DNA: TGTGCCAGCTCGTCCCTCGGACTAGCGGGGGGGCTCTCCTACGAGCAGTACTTC.